This TCR beta chain is from a study of siplizumab effects on memory and regulatory T cells. CDR3 length: 14 amino acids. Germline loops: CDR1 SGHAT, CDR2 FQNNGV. Trimming pared 0 bases from V and 2 bases from J, leaving 8 bases between. Method: immunoSEQ multiplex PCR; TCRdb's copy keeps in-frame clones and lacks some. The repertoire holds some 110,000 clones, with 93% as singletons. This clone was seen just once. The sample was CD4+ T cells sorted from blood. The chain combines TRBV11-2 with TRBJ2-7; D is undetermined. This TCR derives from a human donor in good health. The CDR3 is CASSLEALTYEQYF. The DNA for the CDR3 is TGTGCCAGCAGCTTAGAGGCGTTAACCTACGAGCAGTACTTC.